The 27 T cell receptor beta chains presented below share a single source sample, sequenced in a study of identical twins. In TCRdb, the 5' RACE reads were re-called with MiXCR into one record per CDR3 protein. This sample has about 690,000 distinct CDR3 sequences, with 21% found just once. These data were likewise used in another study, on T cells expressing NK-cell markers.

Specimen: PBMCs. These receptors were collected from a woman aged 18-29 years in good health.

The chain carries TRBV7-8 and TRBJ2-5; the D gene could be TRBD1 or TRBD2 (6 bases each). Trimming took off 2 bases at V and 4 bases at J, with 14 bases between the two ends. The CDR3 is 15 amino acids. From germline, CDR1 is SGHVS and CDR2 FQNEAQ. The DNA for the CDR3 is TGTGCCAGCAGCTTACCGGGGGCTGGGGTAGAGACCCAGTACTTC. Protein product: CASSLPGAGVETQYF.

This clonotype has a handful of counts. This chain links TRBV12-3 or TRBV12-4 with TRBJ2-3; 12 nucleotides align to TRBD2. There are 17 residues in the CDR3. With V trimmed by 4 bases and J by 0 bases, 5 bases remained unmatched. For the CDR3, the DNA is TGTGCCAGCAGTTCCCTAGCGGGGGGGAGTAGCACAGATACGCAGTATTTT. This translates into CASSSLAGGSSTDTQYF.

The rearrangement joins TRBV12-3 or TRBV12-4 to TRBJ1-2; TRBD1 is a possible D gene (6 bases). CDR3 length equals 14 residues. The ends were cut back, 5 bases at V and 4 bases at J, with 14 bases in the middle. The DNA of the CDR3 is TGTGCCAGCAGTCCCCCTGGGGGCGGCTATGGCTACACCTTC. This encodes CASSPPGGGYGYTF.

The chain employs TRBV18 and TRBJ2-1, with D perhaps TRBD1 (6 bases). The V gene lost 3 bases and the J gene lost 4 bases, with 19 bases spanning the gap. The CDR3 extends over 17 amino acids. Germline-derived CDR1 and CDR2 are KGHSH and LQKENI. This CDR3 is CASSPEVTGLAYNEQFF. The CDR3 nucleotides read TGTGCCAGCTCACCCGAAGTAACAGGGCTGGCTTACAATGAGCAGTTCTTC.

The rearrangement joins TRBV30 to TRBJ1-3; D unresolved. CDR1 and CDR2 (germline): GTSNPN, SVGIG (reference sequence). Trimming removed 0 bases at V and 4 bases at J, with 10 bases between. The CDR3 loop spans 14 amino acids. The CDR3 is CAWSVPSYGNTIYF. The CDR3 nucleotides read TGTGCCTGGAGTGTACCGAGCTACGGAAACACCATATATTTT.

The rearrangement links TRBV20-1 to TRBJ2-3; TRBD1 aligns across 7 bases. The better agreement between TRBJ1-5 and the DNA end casts doubt on the J call. The CDR3 consists of 14 residues. Germline values: CDR1 DFQATT, CDR2 SNEGSKA (reference sequence). The CDR3 sequence is CSARGQPAGDTQHF. The CDR3 region has the DNA TGCAGTGCTCGGGGACAGCCCGCGGGGGATACGCAGCATTTT.

The V and J genes are TRBV9 and TRBJ1-2; D is unresolved. The V gene's germline CDR1 is SGDLS and CDR2 YYNGEE. The V end was cut by 2 bases, the J end by 8 bases, with 16 bases between. This CDR3 comprises 14 residues. The CDR3 loop reads CASSVIGGLGGYTF. The CDR3, as DNA: TGTGCCAGCAGCGTTATCGGTGGGTTAGGCGGCTACACCTTC.

The gene calls are TRBV9 and TRBJ1-6; unclear D gene. The CDR3 is made up of 14 amino acids. Germline assignment: CDR1 SGDLS and CDR2 YYNGEE. The V and J ends lost 3 bases and 8 bases respectively, with 12 bases between them. The CDR3 protein is CASSAGYSYSPLHF. DNA for the CDR3: TGTGCCAGCAGCGCCGGATACAGCTATTCACCCCTCCACTTT.

This clonotype was seen repeatedly, ten times or more. The genes are TRBV2 and TRBJ1-1, with D unclear. Looked up from germline, CDR1 is SNHLY and CDR2 is FYNNEI. The CDR3 contains 12 residues. The germline V and J ends were trimmed by 1 base and 11 bases, with 11 bases remaining between them. DNA of the CDR3: TGTGCCAGCAGTGAAGGGACTCGGCGGGCTTTCTTT. It translates to CASSEGTRRAFF.

Only a few counts were recorded for this clonotype. V is TRBV20-1 and J is TRBJ2-5; D is uncertain. The CDR3 has 12 residues. In germline, CDR1 is DFQATT, CDR2 SNEGSKA (reference sequence). Between the trimmed V and J ends, which lost 3 bases and 5 bases, there was a span of 10 bases. The DNA of the CDR3 is TGCAGTGCTAGGTCACCTCTGGAGACCCAGTACTTC. It yields the protein CSARSPLETQYF.

The V call is TRBV5-1, the J call TRBJ2-3, with TRBD2 matching 9 bases. Trimming at V came to 0 bases and at J to 4 bases, leaving 6 bases not matched to a gene. Germline CDR1 is SGHRS and CDR2 is YFSETQ. The CDR3 covers 16 residues. CDR3 coding DNA: TGCGCCAGCAGCTTGGCAGGACTAGCGAGCGCAGATACGCAGTATTTT. Its protein product is CASSLAGLASADTQYF.

This clonotype came up a few times. The V and J genes are TRBV6-2 or TRBV6-3 and TRBJ2-7; either TRBD1 or TRBD2 may supply D (6 bases each). The germline CDR1 and CDR2 sequences are MNHEY and SVGEGT. The CDR3 has 12 amino acids. With 7 bases removed from V and 2 bases from J, the gap between germline ends came to 9 bases. The CDR3 DNA follows: TGTGCCAGCAAGGGGGGACCCTACGAGCAGTACTTC. It encodes CASKGGPYEQYF.

This clonotype was observed a handful of times. The rearrangement links TRBV5-1 to TRBJ2-7; no clear D gene. This CDR3 is 14 amino acids long. V was pared by 1 base and J by 5 bases, with 13 bases between. The germline gives CDR1 SGHRS, CDR2 YFSETQ. The CDR3 DNA reads as TGCGCCAGCAGCTTGTCCCCACCTCAAAACGAGCAGTACTTC. This gives the protein CASSLSPPQNEQYF.

In this sample, this clonotype turned up a few times. Here the CDR3 DNA reads TGCAGTGCTAGAAAAAGGGAGGGATCGGGCAATGAGCAGTTCTTC. It encodes CSARKREGSGNEQFF. This rearrangement joins TRBV20-1 to TRBJ2-1, with 7 positions matching TRBD2. The CDR3 is made up of 15 amino acids. The V gene's germline CDR1 is DFQATT and CDR2 SNEGSKA (reference sequence). V dropped 2 bases and J dropped 6; count of bases not matched to a gene: 10.

V gene TRBV2 combines with J gene TRBJ1-1, with D hard to call. Germline loops: CDR1 SNHLY, CDR2 FYNNEI. Trimming took off 3 bases at V and 0 bases at J, with 2 bases between the two ends. The CDR3 has 12 amino acids. CDR3 protein: CASSDLNTEAFF. In DNA form, the CDR3 reads TGTGCCAGCAGTGACTTGAACACTGAAGCTTTCTTT.

This chain connects TRBV12-3 or TRBV12-4 to TRBJ2-7; D not certain. The CDR3 extends over 11 amino acids. Trimming took off 6 bases at V and 5 bases at J, with 8 bases between the two ends. The CDR3 is CASSGFDEQYF. CDR3 nucleotide sequence: TGTGCCAGCAGCGGTTTCGACGAGCAGTACTTC.

The rearrangement links TRBV5-1 to TRBJ1-6; D remains ambiguous. Germline V gives CDR1 SGHRS, CDR2 YFSETQ. V lost 0 bases to trimming and J lost 0 bases, with 13 bases between them. The CDR3 loop spans 18 amino acids. CDR3 DNA: TGCGCCAGCAGCTTGGGGTCAGTAGGAAGCTCCTATAATTCACCCCTCCACTTT. This gives the protein CASSLGSVGSSYNSPLHF.

Many counts were recorded for this clonotype. This chain connects TRBV11-2 to TRBJ2-5; D not resolved. The CDR3 consists of 15 residues. The V and J ends lost 8 bases and 0 bases respectively, with 16 bases between them. CDR1 and CDR2 from the germline V gene are SGHAT and FQNNGV. CDR3 residues: CASENIDGHQETQYF. CDR3 sequence (DNA): TGTGCCAGCGAAAATATCGACGGCCACCAAGAGACCCAGTACTTC.

This clonotype was recorded a few times. The V and J genes are TRBV20-1 and TRBJ1-5; D ambiguous. V was trimmed by 6 bases and J by 11 bases, leaving 14 bases between them. This CDR3 is built from 11 residues. CDR1 is DFQATT, CDR2 SNEGSKA, per germline (reference sequence). This CDR3 is CSAALTGSQHF. CDR3 coding DNA: TGCAGTGCGGCCCTAACGGGGTCCCAGCATTTT.

In its sample, this clonotype was seen many times. The chain carries TRBV6-5 and TRBJ2-5; maybe TRBD2 (6 bases). V dropped 7 bases and J dropped 3 bases, with 9 bases sitting between them. CDR1 and CDR2 (germline): MNHEY, SVGAGI. CDR3 size: 12 residues. The CDR3 sequence is CASTGTEETQYF. As DNA, the CDR3 is TGTGCCAGCACGGGGACTGAAGAGACCCAGTACTTC.

The V call is TRBV6-1, the J call TRBJ2-1; 9 bases match TRBD2. The ends lost 5 bases at V and 2 bases at J; junction bases unmatched: 10. The CDR3 totals 17 residues. Germline V gene lookup returns CDR1 MNHNS and CDR2 SASEGT. In DNA, the CDR3 is TGTGCCAGCAGTCCCGCTAGCGGGGAGCCTACCTACAATGAGCAGTTCTTC. Protein sequence: CASSPASGEPTYNEQFF.

The rearrangement links TRBV7-3 to TRBJ2-3; 11 bases are a match to TRBD2. Germline CDR1 reads SGHTA; CDR2 reads FQGTGA. The J segment lost 6 bases and the V segment lost 5 bases, leaving 13 bases of the junction unmatched. This CDR3 contains 17 residues. The CDR3 nucleotides read TGTGCCAGCAGCGCTTCCCCCACTAGCGGGGGTTTTGATACGCAGTATTTT. Translated: CASSASPTSGGFDTQYF.

The rearrangement links TRBV29-1 to TRBJ2-7; 13 nucleotides agree with TRBD2. The germline V gene encodes CDR1 SQVTM and CDR2 ANQGSEA. This CDR3 is built from 15 residues. The J segment lost 1 base and the V segment lost 6 bases, leaving 6 bases of the junction unmatched. CDR3 sequence (DNA): TGCAGCGTAGTTTTGACTAGCGGGAGGTCCTACGAGCAGTACTTC. It encodes CSVVLTSGRSYEQYF.

V and J are TRBV25-1 and TRBJ1-6; D is unclear. V was pared by 1 base and J by 9 bases, with 7 bases between. The CDR3 totals 13 residues. The germline V gene encodes CDR1 MGHDK and CDR2 SYGVNS. Here the CDR3 DNA reads TGTGCCAGCAGTGAATCTGTAATTTCACCCCTCCACTTT. This gives the protein CASSESVISPLHF.

The table lists this clonotype with a few counts. The chain employs TRBV7-8 and TRBJ2-7; D gene ambiguous. V shed 1 base and J shed 2 bases, with 6 bases lying between them. Per germline, CDR1 SGHVS and CDR2 FQNEAQ. The CDR3 sequence is 13 residues long. CDR3 amino acids: CASSLEPPYEQYF. The DNA for the CDR3 is TGTGCCAGCAGCTTAGAACCCCCCTACGAGCAGTACTTC.

The genes are TRBV6-5 and TRBJ2-2; no definite D call. This CDR3 comprises 15 residues. Per the germline V gene, CDR1 is MNHEY and CDR2 is SVGAGI. The V end lost 0 bases, the J end lost 5 bases, and 10 bases lay between the germline ends. This CDR3 reads CASSYSGSLTGELFF. The CDR3 region has the DNA TGTGCCAGCAGTTACTCAGGGTCATTAACCGGGGAGCTGTTTTTT.

V gene TRBV4-3 combines with J gene TRBJ2-2; 9 positions agree with TRBD2. The V and J ends lost 0 bases and 4 bases, in that order; junction bases with no gene match: 9. This CDR3 has 18 residues. Germline CDR1 LGHNA, CDR2 YSLEER. Written as DNA, the CDR3 is TGCGCCAGCAGCCAAGATACGGTGGCGGGAGGGCTCACCGGGGAGCTGTTTTTT. Translation: CASSQDTVAGGLTGELFF.